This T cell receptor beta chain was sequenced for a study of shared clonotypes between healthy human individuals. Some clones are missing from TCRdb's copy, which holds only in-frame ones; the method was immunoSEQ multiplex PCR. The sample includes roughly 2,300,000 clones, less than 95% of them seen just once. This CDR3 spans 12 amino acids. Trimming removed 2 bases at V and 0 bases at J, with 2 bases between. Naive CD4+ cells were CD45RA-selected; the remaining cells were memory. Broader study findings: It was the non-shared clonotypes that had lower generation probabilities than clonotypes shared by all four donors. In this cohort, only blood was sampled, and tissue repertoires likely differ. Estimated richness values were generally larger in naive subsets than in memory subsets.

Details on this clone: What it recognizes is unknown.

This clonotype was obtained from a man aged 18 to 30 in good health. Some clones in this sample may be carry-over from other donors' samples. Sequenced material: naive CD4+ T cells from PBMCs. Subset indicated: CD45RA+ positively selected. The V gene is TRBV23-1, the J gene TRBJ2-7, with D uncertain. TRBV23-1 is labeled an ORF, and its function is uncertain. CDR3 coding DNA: TGCGCCAGCAGTCAACCCTCCTACGAGCAGTACTTC. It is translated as CASSQPSYEQYF.